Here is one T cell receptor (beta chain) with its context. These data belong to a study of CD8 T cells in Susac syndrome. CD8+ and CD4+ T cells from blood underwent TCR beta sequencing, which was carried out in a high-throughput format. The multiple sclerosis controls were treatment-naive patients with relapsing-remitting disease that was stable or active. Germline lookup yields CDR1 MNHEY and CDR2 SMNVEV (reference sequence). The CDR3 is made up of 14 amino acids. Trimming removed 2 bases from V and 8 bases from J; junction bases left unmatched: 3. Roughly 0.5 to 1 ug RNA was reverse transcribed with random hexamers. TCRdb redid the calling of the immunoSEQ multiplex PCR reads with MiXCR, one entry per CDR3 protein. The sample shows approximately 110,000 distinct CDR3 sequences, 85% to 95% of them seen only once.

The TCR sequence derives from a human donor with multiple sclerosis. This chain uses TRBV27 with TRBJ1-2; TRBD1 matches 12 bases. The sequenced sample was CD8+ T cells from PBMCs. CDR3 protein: CASSLGTGGFGYTF. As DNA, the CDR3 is TGTGCCAGCAGTTTAGGGACAGGGGGCTTCGGCTACACCTTC.